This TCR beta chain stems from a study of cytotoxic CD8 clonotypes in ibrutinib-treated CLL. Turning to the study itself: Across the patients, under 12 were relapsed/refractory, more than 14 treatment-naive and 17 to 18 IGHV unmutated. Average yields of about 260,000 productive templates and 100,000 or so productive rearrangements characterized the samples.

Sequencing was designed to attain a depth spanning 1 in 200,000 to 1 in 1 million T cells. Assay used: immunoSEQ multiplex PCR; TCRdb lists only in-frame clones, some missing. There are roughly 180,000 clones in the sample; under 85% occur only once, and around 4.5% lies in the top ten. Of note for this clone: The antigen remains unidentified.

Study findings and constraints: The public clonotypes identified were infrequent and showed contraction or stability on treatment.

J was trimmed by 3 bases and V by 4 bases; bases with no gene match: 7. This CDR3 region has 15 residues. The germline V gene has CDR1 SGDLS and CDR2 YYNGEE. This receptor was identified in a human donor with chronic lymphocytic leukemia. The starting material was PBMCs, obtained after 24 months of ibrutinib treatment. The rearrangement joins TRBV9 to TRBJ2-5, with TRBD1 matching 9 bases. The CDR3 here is CASSLLGTGKETQYF. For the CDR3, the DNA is TGTGCCAGCAGCCTCCTCGGGACAGGGAAAGAGACCCAGTACTTC.